This is a list of T cell receptor beta chains from one sample in a study of blood T cell repertoires in COVID-19. Assay used: immunoSEQ multiplex PCR; TCRdb lists only in-frame clones, some missing. This sample yields more than 80,000 clones, of which approximately 82% are seen a single time; about 2.1% belongs to the top ten. The sequenced sample was peripheral blood. The source of these receptors is a woman aged 70 to 79 with acute or convalescent COVID-19. Both conserved end residues are part of each CDR3. A D gene is named only where the DNA matches it firmly. Size values are once, few and many counts, or a class for expanded clones, and some rows have none.

>TRBV7-3|-|-|TRBJ1-1
TGTGCCAGCAGCTCGGACCTGGAGGACACTGAAGCTTTCTTT
CASSSDLEDTEAFF
>TRBV5-8|-|-|TRBJ1-1
TGTGCCAGCAGCTTGAGGGGCACTGAAGCTTTCTTT
CASSLRGTEAFF
>TRBV3-1/TRBV3-2|-|-|TRBJ1-5
TGTGCCAGCAGCCGAGCTACAGGCGATACGAAGCATTTT
CASSRATGDTKHF
>TRBV11-2|-|-|TRBJ1-2
TGTGCCAGCAGCTCGCTGGGGGCGCAGAGGGGTGGCTACACCTTC
CASSSLGAQRGGYTF
>TRBV5-6|-|TRBD1|TRBJ2-3
TGTGCCAGCAGCTCTCGGACAGGGGGCACTCGAGATACGCAGTATTTT
CASSSRTGGTRDTQYF
>TRBV7-3|-|-|TRBJ1-1
TGTGCCACCAGTCAGGGAAGTAACACTGAAGCTTTCTTT
CATSQGSNTEAFF
>TRBV5-4|-|TRBD1|TRBJ1-4
TGTGCCAGCAGCAGATCCGGGACAGAGCCCGAAAAACTGTTTTTT
CASSRSGTEPEKLFF
>TRBV28|-|TRBD1|TRBJ2-5
TGTGCCAGCAGATCGACAGGGGCTGGGGAGACCCAGTACTTC
CASRSTGAGETQYF
>TRBV12-5|-|TRBD1|TRBJ1-1
TGTGCTAGTGGTCTTAACAGGGGGCCGGAAGCTTTCTTT
CASGLNRGPEAFF
>TRBV7-2|-|-|TRBJ1-4
TGTGCCAGCAGCCCTCGAGGCGCATGGGAAAAACTGTTTTTT
CASSPRGAWEKLFF
>TRBV29-1|-|TRBD1|TRBJ1-4
TGCAGCGTCAGTAGGGGGCCCGGAGAAAAACTGTTTTTT
CSVSRGPGEKLFF
>TRBV9|-|-|TRBJ1-2
TGTGCCAGCAGCCAGGAGGGGAACTATGGCTACACCTTC
CASSQEGNYGYTF
>TRBV10-3|-|-|TRBJ1-2
TGTGCCATCAGTGAAGAGTATGGCTACACCTTC
CAISEEYGYTF
>TRBV11-3|-|TRBD1|TRBJ2-5
TGTGCCAGCAGCTTAGCACAGGGGCTTCAAGAGACCCAGTACTTC
CASSLAQGLQETQYF
>TRBV6-6|-|TRBD1|TRBJ2-5
TGTGCCAGCAGACAGGGGGCCGGAGAGACCCAGTACTTC
CASRQGAGETQYF
>TRBV7-9|-|TRBD2|TRBJ2-7
TGTGCCAGCTGTAAGGCGGGGGGTTTGGAGGAGCAGTACTTC
CASCKAGGLEEQYF
>TRBV6-6|-|TRBD1|TRBJ1-4
TGTGCCAGCATCACAGGGGGCGAGGGTGAAAAACTGTTTTTT
CASITGGEGEKLFF
>TRBV5-1|-|TRBD1|TRBJ1-1
TGCGCCAGCAGCTTGGCCGGGGACAGGTGGAACACTGAAGCTTTCTTT
CASSLAGDRWNTEAFF
>TRBV30|-|-|TRBJ1-5
TGTGCCGCCCAAGGACAGATTCATCAGCCCCAGCATTTT
CAAQGQIHQPQHF
>TRBV5-1|-|-|TRBJ1-1
TGCGCCAGCAGCTTGGGCCCCACATGGAACACTGAAGCTTTCTTT
CASSLGPTWNTEAFF
>TRBV10-2|-|-|TRBJ1-5
TGCGCCAGCAGCGTCCTTATGGCCCCCCGAGGGAATCAGCCCCAGCATTTT
CASSVLMAPRGNQPQHF
>TRBV19|-|-|TRBJ2-5
TGTGCCAGTAGTTGGGACTCCACGGCAAAAGAGACCCAGTACTTC
CASSWDSTAKETQYF
>TRBV5-4|-|-|TRBJ1-3
TGTGCCAGCAGCTTGGACAGATCCTCTGGAAACACCATATATTTT
CASSLDRSSGNTIYF
>TRBV4-1|once|TRBD1|TRBJ1-6
TGCGCCAGCAGCCAAGCTCCTGACAGGGGGAATTCACCCCTCCACTTT
CASSQAPDRGNSPLHF
>TRBV3-1/TRBV3-2|-|-|TRBJ1-4
TGTGCCAGCAGCCTCTGGGGGATGGGAGGCACTAATGAAAAACTGTTTTTT
CASSLWGMGGTNEKLFF
>TRBV6-5|-|TRBD1|TRBJ1-3
TGTGCCAGCAGCCGGGACAGGGGAAACACCATATATTTT
CASSRDRGNTIYF
>TRBV18|-|TRBD1|TRBJ1-1
TGTGCCAGCTCACCAACCCAGGGGGTACTTAACACTGAAGCTTTCTTT
CASSPTQGVLNTEAFF
>TRBV10-2|-|-|TRBJ1-1
TGCGCCAGCAGATCTAGCATGAACACTGAAGCTTTCTTT
CASRSSMNTEAFF
>TRBV5-4|-|TRBD1|TRBJ1-2
TGTGCCAGCAGCTTGCCGGGACAGAACTATGGCTACACCTTC
CASSLPGQNYGYTF
>TRBV5-1|-|-|TRBJ1-5
TGCGCCAGCAGCACTCAGGGTGATCAGCCCCAGCATTTT
CASSTQGDQPQHF
>TRBV11-3|-|-|TRBJ2-7
TGTGCCAGCAGCTCCGCCTACGAGCAGTACTTC
CASSSAYEQYF
>TRBV6-5|-|-|TRBJ1-1
TGTGCCAGCAGTTACGGATGGGGGGACACTGAAGCTTTCTTT
CASSYGWGDTEAFF
>TRBV5-1|-|-|TRBJ2-5
TGCGCCAGCAGCTTGGGGGGCGGGGGCCCCAAAGAGACCCAGTACTTC
CASSLGGGGPKETQYF
>TRBV5-8|-|-|TRBJ1-5
TGTGCCAGCAGCTTCAGCCCGGCCAGGGTGGGTAATATTAATCAGCCCCAGCATTTT
CASSFSPARVGNINQPQHF
>TRBV2|-|-|TRBJ1-2
TGTGCCAGCAGTCTCCAGGGTGACTATGGCTACACCTTC
CASSLQGDYGYTF
>TRBV5-1|-|-|TRBJ2-1
TGCGCCAGCAGCCGGATGGAGGGGACTAATGAGCAGTTCTTC
CASSRMEGTNEQFF
>TRBV6-5|-|-|TRBJ1-1
TGTGCCAGCAGGTTCTCAGGGAACACTGAAGCTTTCTTT
CASRFSGNTEAFF
>TRBV14|-|TRBD1|TRBJ1-6
TGTGCCAGCAGCCAAGGACAGGGTCTTAATTCACCCCTCCACTTT
CASSQGQGLNSPLHF
>TRBV10-1|-|TRBD2|TRBJ2-1
TGCGCCACCTCAGAAGCGGGGGGTCGAGGGGATGAGCAGTTCTTC
CATSEAGGRGDEQFF
>TRBV19|-|-|TRBJ1-2
TGTGCCAGTAGTATATCGGCAGGGCGCTATGGCTACACCTTC
CASSISAGRYGYTF
>TRBV11-1|-|-|TRBJ2-1
TGTGCCAGCAGCTTGGGACAATGGGAGCAGTTCTTC
CASSLGQWEQFF
>TRBV27|few|-|TRBJ1-2
TGTGCCAGCAGTCGTTTGACAGGCCCTAACTATGGCTACACCTTC
CASSRLTGPNYGYTF
>TRBV5-1|-|-|TRBJ2-7
TGCGCCAGCAGCTTGGGTGGTTCCTACTACGAGCAGTACTTC
CASSLGGSYYEQYF
>TRBV5-1|-|-|TRBJ2-1
TGCGCCAGCAGCCCACGACCTCCAGGGGCAAGCTCCTACAATGAGCAGTTCTTC
CASSPRPPGASSYNEQFF
>TRBV13|-|TRBD1|TRBJ1-6
TGTGCCAGCAGCTCGACCGGGACAGCCAATTCACCCCTCCACTTT
CASSSTGTANSPLHF
>TRBV5-1|-|-|TRBJ2-5
TGCGCCAGCAGCTCCCCCCGGGGGGACATTCAAGAGACCCAGTACTTC
CASSSPRGDIQETQYF
>TRBV3-1/TRBV3-2|-|TRBD1|TRBJ1-1
TGTGCCAGCAGCTCCCGGGACAGGGTCAGCGGTGAAGCTTTCTTT
CASSSRDRVSGEAFF
>TRBV5-1|-|-|TRBJ1-1
TGCGCCAGCAGCTCTACAGGGTGGGGGATCGGCACTGAAGCTTTCTTT
CASSSTGWGIGTEAFF
>TRBV18|-|TRBD1|TRBJ1-4
TGTGCCAGCTCACCATCTCCCGGGACAGGGGAATCTTTGGTAGGCGATGAAAAACTGTTTTTT
CASSPSPGTGESLVGDEKLFF
>TRBV7-2|-|TRBD1|TRBJ1-4
TGTGCCAGCAGCTTGGGGACAGGGAATGAAAAACTGTTTTTT
CASSLGTGNEKLFF
>TRBV24-1|-|TRBD1|TRBJ2-5
TGTGCCACCAGTGATCCCGGGACAGGGGCGTCAGAGACCCAGTACTTC
CATSDPGTGASETQYF